These 23 T cell receptor delta chains originate from one sample sequenced in a study of gamma-delta T cells after stem cell transplantation. TCRdb re-called the RT-PCR reads via CATT. The table includes about 2,000 delta-chain clones, 6.3% detected once. The specimen was gamma-delta T cells. The receptors stem from a human donor. It is not recorded whose cells these are; they may come from a transplant donor.

In this sample, this clone is medium-sized (0.01 to 0.1%). The chain's CDR3 is CACDTVTGGTNRGGDKLIF. The CDR3 DNA is TGTGCCTGTGACACCGTGACTGGGGGAACTAATCGGGGGGGCGATAAACTCATCTTT. The rearrangement joins TRDV2 to TRDJ1, with TRDD3 identical over 9 bases. V trimming: 0 bases; J trimming: 4 bases; junction bases outside the gene matches: 17. Germline-derived CDR1 and CDR2 are GEAIGNYY and EKD. The CDR3 runs 19 residues.

The table lists this clone with a few counts. A much larger clone differs by one base, so this may be a read error. The chain links TRDV2 to TRDJ3, with 12 bases aligning to TRDD3. Germline V lookup: CDR1 GEAIGNYY, CDR2 EKD. The CDR3 runs to 21 residues. V lost 3 bases, J lost 3 bases, and 14 bases stayed unmatched. CDR3 region: CACDSGGLGDTRSWDTRQMFF. In DNA, the CDR3 is TGTGCCTGTGACTCAGGAGGGCTGGGGGATACGAGAAGCTGGGACACCCGACAGATGTTTTTC.

A remark on this clone: Being one base from a much bigger clone, this may be a read error. This rearrangement joins TRDV2 to TRDJ1; 9 nucleotides agree with TRDD3. CDR3 length: 17 residues. V shed 4 bases and J 0 bases; nucleotides not matched to a gene: 11. The germline V gene encodes CDR1 GEAIGNYY and CDR2 EKD. CDR3 in amino acids: CACERLLGDLYTDKLIF. In nucleotides, the CDR3 is TGTGCCTGTGAAAGATTACTGGGGGACCTGTACACCGATAAACTCATCTTT.

Comment on this clone: The protein in TCRdb stems from a much larger clone and differs at residue 11 from this DNA's translation, likely a read error; here the protein is translated from the DNA. The chain is built from TRDV2 and TRDJ1; the match to TRDD3 covers 7 bases. Germline CDR1 is GEAIGNYY and CDR2 is EKD. This CDR3 has 15 residues. CDR3 in amino acids: CACDILLGVTNKLIF. Here the CDR3 DNA reads TGTGCCTGTGACATTCTGCTGGGGGTCACCAATAAACTCATCTTT.

This clone was found a few times. The genes are TRDV1 and TRDJ1; TRDD3 matches at 7 bases. With V trimmed by 5 bases and J by 0 bases, 27 bases remained unmatched. Germline V gene lookup returns CDR1 TSWWSYY and CDR2 QGS. CDR3 size: 22 residues. This chain's CDR3 is CALGIFSIPLSYWGADTDKLIF. CDR3 coding DNA: TGTGCTCTTGGGATCTTTTCAATCCCTCTGTCGTACTGGGGAGCTGACACCGATAAACTCATCTTT.

This clone is labeled large. V is TRDV2 and J is TRDJ1, with 13 bases fitting TRDD3. Germline values: CDR1 GEAIGNYY, CDR2 EKD. This CDR3 has 19 residues. The V gene end was trimmed by 1 base and the J gene end by 0 bases; junction bases not matched to a gene: 10. The CDR3 nucleotides are TGTGCCTGTGACACGGTCGTACTGGGGGATACGCCGTACACCGATAAACTCATCTTT. Its translation is CACDTVVLGDTPYTDKLIF.

The V and J genes are TRDV2 and TRDJ1, with 10 bases aligning to TRDD3. The V segment lost 2 bases and the J segment 0 bases; nucleotides outside the gene matches: 11. Germline assignment: CDR1 GEAIGNYY and CDR2 EKD. This CDR3 region has 18 residues. CDR3 loop: CACDNLPNLGDNTDKLIF. CDR3 bases: TGTGCCTGTGACAACCTTCCTAACCTGGGGGATAACACCGATAAACTCATCTTT.

In its sample, this clone ranks as medium-sized (0.01 to 0.1%). With a far larger clone one base away, a read error is the likely cause. The same CDR3 is also encoded by other DNA sequences in this sample. J is TRDJ1 and V is TRDV2, with 8 bases lining up with TRDD3. This CDR3 spans 14 amino acids. From germline, CDR1 is GEAIGNYY and CDR2 EKD. Trimming took 4 bases from V and 6 from J; bases not matched to a gene: 9. The chain's CDR3 is CACDVLGATYKLIF. The DNA of the CDR3 is TGTGCCTGTGATGTACTGGGGGCTACCTATAAACTCATCTTT.

In its sample, this clone is medium-sized. The chain links TRDV2 to TRDJ1; 11 bases agree with TRDD3. The ends lost 0 bases at V and 0 bases at J; junction bases unmatched: 23. CDR1 GEAIGNYY and CDR2 EKD come from the germline V gene. CDR3 length: 23 residues. CDR3 loop: CACDTVPFSDVLGDKGYTDKLIF. Here the CDR3 DNA reads TGTGCCTGTGACACCGTTCCGTTCTCCGACGTACTGGGGGATAAGGGGTACACCGATAAACTCATCTTT.

With regard to this clone: With a much larger clone just one base away, this may be a read error. The gene calls are TRDV2 and TRDJ3, with 8 bases lining up with TRDD3. Germline V gene lookup returns CDR1 GEAIGNYY and CDR2 EKD. The trim removed 1 base at V and 2 bases at J, leaving 30 bases unmatched. The CDR3 is 26 residues long. The CDR3, as DNA: TGTGCCTGTGACACAGTCAAGAATCCATCCCTAAATATACTGGGGGGTAGTCCCTGGGACACCCGACAGATGTTTTTC. It encodes CACDTVKNPSLNILGGSPWDTRQMFF.

This clone occurred a few times. A much larger clone lies a single base off, so this may be a read error. The same CDR3 can be traced to other DNA sequences in this sample. The V gene is TRDV2, the J gene TRDJ1; weak D call: TRDD3 (6 bases). The CDR3 is 16 residues long. Germline V gene data show CDR1 as GEAIGNYY and CDR2 as EKD. The CDR3 sequence is CACDTLLGRFTDKLIF. In nucleotides, the CDR3 is TGTGCCTGTGACACATTACTGGGACGATTCACCGACAAACTCATCTTT.

This clone came up a few times. A read error likely explains why the TCRdb protein, taken from a much larger clone, differs from this DNA's translation at residue 4; the protein shown is translated from the DNA. The V call is TRDV2, the J call TRDJ1; 8 nucleotides line up with TRDD3. CDR3 length: 18 residues. The germline V gene has CDR1 GEAIGNYY and CDR2 EKD. The CDR3 DNA reads as TGTGCCTGTGGCACCGTTACTGGGGGGGGAGGGTACACCGATAAACTCATCTTT. Protein: CACGTVTGGGGYTDKLIF.

Comment on this clone: A much larger clone is a single base away; this may be a read error. Other nucleotide sequences in the sample specify the same CDR3. The rearrangement uses TRDV2 and TRDJ3; 8 nucleotides match TRDD3. CDR3 size: 21 residues. The germline V gene has CDR1 GEAIGNYY and CDR2 EKD. CDR3 coding DNA: TGTGCCTGTGACACCGCCTGGGGGACACGCCATAGCTCCTGGGACACCCGACAGATGTTCTTC. This sequence encodes CACDTAWGTRHSSWDTRQMFF.

Sample share makes this clone large. This CDR3 is also generated by other DNA sequences in the sample. The chain joins TRDV2 to TRDJ1; TRDD3 agrees at 7 bases. Germline V gene sequence: CDR1 GEAIGNYY, CDR2 EKD. CDR3 length: 14 amino acids. Trimming at V came to 4 bases and at J to 9 bases, leaving 13 bases not matched to a gene. This CDR3 reads CACDLTGDRGQLIF. For the CDR3, the DNA is TGTGCCTGTGATCTTACTGGGGATCGTGGTCAACTCATCTTT.

Within the sample, this clone is medium-sized. This chain links TRDV2 with TRDJ1; D call uncertain. V was trimmed by 0 bases and J by 1 base, leaving 11 bases between them. CDR3 length: 15 residues. Germline V gene lookup returns CDR1 GEAIGNYY and CDR2 EKD. For the CDR3, the DNA is TGTGCCTGTGACACCGTCGTAAGAGCCACCGATAAACTCATCTTT. Amino acids: CACDTVVRATDKLIF.

Concerning this clone: TCRdb pairs this DNA with a much larger clone's protein that differs at residue 13, likely a read error; the protein shown was translated from the DNA. This chain connects TRDV2 to TRDJ1; TRDD3 matches 8 bases. V lost 0 bases, J lost 3 bases, and 14 bases stayed unmatched. Germline assignment: CDR1 GEAIGNYY and CDR2 EKD. This CDR3 is built from 18 residues. The CDR3 DNA sequence: TGTGCCTGTGACACCATCCTTTCTACTGGGGGCTTCGCCGATAAACTCATCTTT. It translates to CACDTILSTGGFADKLIF.

Only a few counts were recorded for this clone. A much larger clonotype is one base distant, so this may be a read error. Other DNA sequences in the same sample also yield this CDR3. V is TRDV2 and J is TRDJ1, with D possibly matching TRDD3 (7 bases). Trimming left V 7 bases short and J 4 bases short, with 30 bases between. The CDR3 sequence is 18 residues long. Looked up from germline, CDR1 is GEAIGNYY and CDR2 is EKD. The CDR3 nucleotides are TGTGCCTGCGACCCTGTTCCTAAACGAGAGGGATACAGCGATAAACTCATCTTT. This sequence encodes CACDPVPKREGYSDKLIF.

This clone has a handful of counts. One end of the junction does not line up with germline, which may come from a read error. This chain joins TRDV2 and TRDJ1, with 13 bases lining up with TRDD3. The CDR3 loop spans 17 amino acids. From germline, CDR1 is GEAIGNYY and CDR2 EKD. The CDR3 DNA sequence: TGTGCCCGTGACAGCCTACTGGGGGATACGGATCGGGATAAACTCATCTTT. This translates into CARDSLLGDTDRDKLIF.

Remarks on this clone: This CDR3 is also generated by other DNA sequences in the sample. J is TRDJ1 and V is TRDV2, with 11 bases matching TRDD3. CDR3 length: 16 amino acids. After removal of 7 bases from V and 3 bases from J, the junction contained 12 bases not matched to a gene. Germline CDR1 GEAIGNYY, CDR2 EKD. In DNA form, the CDR3 reads TGTGCCTGCTACGTACTGGGGGATAAAGACGCCGATAAACTCATCTTT. This codes for CACYVLGDKDADKLIF.

By proportion, this clone is medium-sized. Within the sample, other DNA sequences also encode this same CDR3. The chain recombines TRDV2 with TRDJ1; 11 bases agree with TRDD3. Germline CDR1 is GEAIGNYY and CDR2 is EKD. CDR3 size: 17 residues. The V and J ends lost 0 bases and 0 bases, in that order; junction bases with no gene match: 5. The CDR3 region is CACDTAGGYQYTDKLIF. CDR3 nucleotide sequence: TGTGCCTGTGACACCGCTGGGGGATACCAGTACACCGATAAACTCATCTTT.

This clone turned up a few times. The J gene is TRDJ1, the V gene TRDV1; a possible D gene is TRDD3 (5 bases). V dropped 0 bases and J dropped 2 bases, with 22 bases sitting between them. Per germline, CDR1 TSWWSYY and CDR2 QGS. CDR3 size: 19 residues. CDR3 in DNA: TGTGCTCTTGGGGAACTAAGGATAAACATCCCATCCGTTACCGATAAACTCATCTTT. Translation: CALGELRINIPSVTDKLIF.

The rearrangement links TRDV2 to TRDJ1; 8 nucleotides align to TRDD3. V was pared by 3 bases and J by 0 bases, with 11 bases of the junction left unmatched. Germline V CDR1 and CDR2: GEAIGNYY, EKD. The CDR3 length is 17 residues. This chain's CDR3 is CACDSLLGVLYTDKLIF. The CDR3 DNA is TGTGCCTGTGACTCCTTACTGGGGGTTCTGTACACCGATAAACTCATCTTT.

The chain uses TRDV2 and TRDJ1, with 9 bases aligning to TRDD3. The CDR3 spans 17 residues. J gave up 1 base and V 6 bases, and 14 bases lay outside the gene matches. Germline V gives CDR1 GEAIGNYY, CDR2 EKD. The CDR3 region is CACYFLLGDRGTDKLIF. The CDR3 DNA sequence: TGTGCCTGTTACTTCTTACTGGGGGACCGGGGCACCGATAAACTCATCTTT.